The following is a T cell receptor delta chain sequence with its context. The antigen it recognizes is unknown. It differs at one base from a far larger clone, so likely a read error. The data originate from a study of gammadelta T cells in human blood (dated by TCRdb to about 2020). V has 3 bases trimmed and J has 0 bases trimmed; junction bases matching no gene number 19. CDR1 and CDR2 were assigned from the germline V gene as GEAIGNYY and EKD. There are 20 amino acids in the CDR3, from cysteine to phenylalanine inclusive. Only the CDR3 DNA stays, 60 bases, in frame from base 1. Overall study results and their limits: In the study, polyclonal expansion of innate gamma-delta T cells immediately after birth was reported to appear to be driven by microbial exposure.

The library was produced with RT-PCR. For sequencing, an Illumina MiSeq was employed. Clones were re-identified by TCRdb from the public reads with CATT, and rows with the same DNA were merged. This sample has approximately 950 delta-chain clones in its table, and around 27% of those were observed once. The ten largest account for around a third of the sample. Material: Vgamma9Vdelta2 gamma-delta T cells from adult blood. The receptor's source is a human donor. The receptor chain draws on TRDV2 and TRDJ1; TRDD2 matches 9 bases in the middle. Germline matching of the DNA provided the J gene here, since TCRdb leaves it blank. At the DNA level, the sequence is TGTGCCTGTGACGGCCTTCCTACGAGTACTGGGCGAACGTACACCGATAAACTCATCTTT. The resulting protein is CACDGLPTSTGRTYTDKLIF.